The 19 T cell receptor beta chains below all came from one sample that was sequenced in a study of regulatory T cells in long-lasting Graves disease. Construction of TCR beta libraries relied on iRepertoire HTBI primers and on Arm-PCR targeting CDR3 regions. Via MiXCR, TCRdb re-called the multiplex PCR reads, giving one row per CDR3 protein. The data hold roughly 400,000 distinct CDR3 sequences, with approximately 16% observed a single time. Time point given: newly diagnosed GD, antithyroid drugs for less than 3 months. From RNA extracted from PBMCs, the TCR library was made. The same specimen was also included in a second study, on T cells in Graves' hyperthyroidism and ophthalmopathy.

Sequencing used peripheral blood mononuclear cells (PBMCs), obtained at new diagnosis, from a patient treated with antithyroid drugs. The receptors come from a woman aged 40-49 years with Graves disease.

This chain links TRBV11-3 with TRBJ2-5; 8 bases agree with TRBD1. Unmatched junction bases numbered 8, after V lost 2 bases and J lost 3 bases. This CDR3 comprises 16 residues. The germline V gene has CDR1 SGHNT and CDR2 YENEEA. As DNA, the CDR3 is TGTGCCAGCAGCTTACCCCCCGAGACAGGGGAAGAGACCCAGTACTTC. Translated, it gives CASSLPPETGEETQYF.

This clonotype was seen ten or more times. V is TRBV2 and J is TRBJ2-1; D uncertain. CDR3 length: 15 amino acids. The V and J ends lost 4 bases and 0 bases respectively, with 10 bases between them. Germline CDR1 and CDR2: SNHLY and FYNNEI. Here the CDR3 reads CASSGLGGSYNEQFF. The CDR3 nucleotides are TGTGCCAGCAGTGGGTTGGGCGGCTCCTACAATGAGCAGTTCTTC.

This clonotype was recorded many times. The chain employs TRBV5-8 and TRBJ1-1; weak D call: TRBD1 (5 bases). This CDR3 comprises 15 residues. CDR1 is SGHTS and CDR2 is YDEGEE in the germline V gene. Between the trimmed V and J ends, which lost 7 bases and 1 base, there was a span of 17 bases. The CDR3 reads CASDYRSWENTEAFF. The CDR3 nucleotides read TGTGCCAGCGATTACAGGTCATGGGAGAACACTGAAGCTTTCTTT.

The chain combines TRBV5-4 with TRBJ1-4; D unclear. Germline assignment: CDR1 SGHNT and CDR2 YYREEE (reference sequence). The CDR3 covers 14 residues. V lost 0 bases, J lost 4 bases, and 7 bases lay in between. CDR3 in DNA: TGTGCCAGCAGCTTGGAAGGGTATAATGAAAAACTGTTTTTT. Translated, it gives CASSLEGYNEKLFF.

This clonotype was picked up many times. The chain joins TRBV28 to TRBJ1-1, with 8 positions matching TRBD1. With V trimmed by 3 bases and J by 2 bases, 5 bases remained unmatched. CDR1 MDHEN and CDR2 SYDVKM come from the germline V gene. The CDR3 has 15 residues. CDR3 sequence: CASSLWGQANTEAFF. CDR3 bases: TGTGCCAGCAGTTTGTGGGGACAGGCCAACACTGAAGCTTTCTTT.

CDR3 loop: CASSQDLGGQGFSYEQYF. The CDR3 bases are TGCGCCAGCAGCCAAGATCTTGGGGGACAGGGATTCTCCTACGAGCAGTACTTC. The chain links TRBV4-1 to TRBJ2-7; 9 bases fit TRBD1. J gave up 0 bases and V 0 bases, and 9 bases lay outside the gene matches. CDR3 length: 18 amino acids. The germline V gene has CDR1 MGHRA and CDR2 YSYEKL.

A word on this clonotype: The junction shows a germline mismatch at one end, possibly a read error. The rearrangement uses TRBV10-2 and TRBJ2-1, with a weak D call TRBD1 (6 bases). The V gene's germline CDR1 is WSHSY and CDR2 SAAADI. The CDR3 covers 16 residues. The CDR3 nucleotides are TGTGCCAGCAGTGAAGGGGGAGAGGGATCCTACAATGAGCAGTTCTTC. Its translation: CASSEGGEGSYNEQFF.

This clonotype occurred many times. The CDR3, as DNA: TGTGCCAGCAGTGCAGGTTCAACTAATGAAAAACTGTTTTTT. Amino acid sequence: CASSAGSTNEKLFF. V and J are TRBV28 and TRBJ1-4; D uncertain. The CDR3 contains 14 residues. In germline, CDR1 is MDHEN, CDR2 SYDVKM. V was trimmed by 5 bases and J by 0 bases, leaving 7 bases between them.

The sample holds many counts of this clonotype. CDR3 nucleotides: TGTGCTAGTGGTTTGGTAGGGGACAGGGGGGAGACCCAGTACTTC. It encodes CASGLVGDRGETQYF. V and J are TRBV12-5 and TRBJ2-5; 11 bases map to TRBD1. This CDR3 is built from 15 residues. CDR1 is LGHNT, CDR2 FRNRAP, per germline. V lost 0 bases, J lost 5 bases, and 2 bases stayed unmatched.

The rearrangement uses TRBV4-3 and TRBJ2-7; D uncertain. The CDR3 sequence is 17 residues long. Germline-derived CDR1 and CDR2 are LGHNA and YSLEER. Trimming removed 1 base from V and 3 bases from J, with 19 bases in between. The CDR3 protein is CASSQAYSVPQFYEQYF. CDR3 bases: TGCGCCAGCAGCCAAGCTTACTCAGTCCCACAATTCTACGAGCAGTACTTC.

Many counts were recorded for this clonotype. J is TRBJ1-6 and V is TRBV2; no reliable D call. Trimming shortened V by 2 bases and J by 9 bases, and 11 bases separated the two germline ends. The germline V gene has CDR1 SNHLY and CDR2 FYNNEI. The CDR3 runs to 14 residues. The CDR3 coding sequence is TGTGCCAGCAGTGAATCCCTGTTTAGTTCACCCCTCCACTTT. This translates into CASSESLFSSPLHF.

This clonotype showed up many times. The chain carries TRBV9 and TRBJ2-5; 7 bases are shared with TRBD2. Germline values: CDR1 SGDLS, CDR2 YYNGEE. There are 15 residues in the CDR3. The trim removed 0 bases at V and 5 bases at J, leaving 7 bases unmatched. CDR3 nucleotide sequence: TGTGCCAGCAGCGTAGCTACCAGCGGGAAGGAGACCCAGTACTTC. It is translated as CASSVATSGKETQYF.

This clonotype was detected a few times. The chain carries TRBV27 and TRBJ2-5; the match to TRBD1 covers 8 bases. The V segment lost 8 bases and the J segment 5 bases; nucleotides outside the gene matches: 13. There are 15 residues in the CDR3. CDR1 MNHEY and CDR2 SMNVEV come from the germline V gene (reference sequence). CDR3 coding DNA: TGTGCCAGCGCGACAGGGACAGGTTTGAGGGAGACCCAGTACTTC. Translating gives CASATGTGLRETQYF.

This clonotype has ten or more counts. The rearrangement links TRBV18 to TRBJ1-1; D unclear. Trimming left V 6 bases short and J 4 bases short, with 9 bases between. CDR3 size: 12 residues. CDR1 KGHSH and CDR2 LQKENI come from the germline V gene. CDR3 sequence (DNA): TGTGCCAGCTCGCTGATGAGCACTGAAGCTTTCTTT. It yields the protein CASSLMSTEAFF.

This clonotype has at least ten counts. The chain employs TRBV12-3 or TRBV12-4 and TRBJ1-1; no clear D. The CDR3 extends over 12 amino acids. Trimming stripped 1 base from V and 3 bases from J, with 3 bases between. The CDR3 loop reads CASSLGHTEAFF. The DNA of the CDR3 is TGTGCCAGCAGTTTAGGACACACTGAAGCTTTCTTT.

J is TRBJ2-2 and V is TRBV28; no clear D. Germline values: CDR1 MDHEN, CDR2 SYDVKM. The CDR3 consists of 13 residues. The germline V and J ends were trimmed by 7 bases and 5 bases, with 11 bases remaining between them. CDR3 DNA sequence: TGTGCCAGCACCGTAAAGCGAACCGGGGAGCTGTTTTTT. It is translated as CASTVKRTGELFF.

In this sample, this clonotype turned up many times. The rearrangement links TRBV20-1 to TRBJ1-1; a possible D gene is TRBD1 (5 bases). The CDR3 spans 14 residues. Looked up from germline, CDR1 is DFQATT and CDR2 is SNEGSKA (reference sequence). V lost 6 bases to trimming and J lost 8 bases, with 22 bases between them. For the CDR3, the DNA is TGCAGTGCACCGAGGGGAGGGAGGAGAGCGGAAGCTTTCTTT. Translation gives CSAPRGGRRAEAFF.

This clonotype was detected ten times or more. This CDR3 reads CASSLLSGETGVSGANVLTF. The CDR3 DNA reads as TGTGCCAGCAGCTTACTCTCGGGGGAGACGGGAGTCTCTGGGGCCAACGTCCTGACTTTC. The J gene is TRBJ2-6, the V gene TRBV7-8; tentative D call: TRBD2 (6 bases). The CDR3 sequence is 20 residues long. CDR1 and CDR2 (germline): SGHVS, FQNEAQ. V gave up 2 bases and J gave up 0 bases, with 20 bases separating them.

The rearrangement links TRBV5-1 to TRBJ2-7; possible D gene TRBD2, 5 bases. CDR1 and CDR2 from the germline V gene are SGHRS and YFSETQ. The CDR3 runs to 15 residues. Trimming took off 4 bases at V and 0 bases at J, with 14 bases between the two ends. CDR3 region: CASSMGRRSSYEQYF. CDR3 DNA sequence: TGCGCCAGCAGCATGGGCCGGAGGAGCTCCTACGAGCAGTACTTC.